The 31 T cell receptor beta chains below come from one sample, sequenced in a study of T cells in Graves' hyperthyroidism and ophthalmopathy. Amplification targeted TCR beta CDR3 regions from RNA transcripts. A set of HTBI primers served as the primers for a first-round RT-PCR of the TCR CDR3. Using its own MiXCR run on the multiplex PCR reads, TCRdb lists one record per CDR3 protein. The table has almost 600,000 distinct CDR3 sequences, around 14% seen once. Sequencing was done on a sample of blood. Source of these receptors: a woman in her 30s with Graves' hyperthyroidism that later progressed to Graves' ophthalmopathy.

On this clonotype itself: A much more abundant neighbour one base away suggests this may be a read error. This chain joins TRBV2 and TRBJ2-5, with a possible D match to TRBD1 (6 bases). CDR1 and CDR2 (germline): SNHLY, FYNNEI. Between the trimmed V and J ends, which lost 5 bases and 4 bases, there was a span of 17 bases. This CDR3 has 15 amino acids. CDR3 DNA: TGTGCCAGCAGTAGACCGGGACACCTTCGAGAGACCCAGTACTTC. Translated, it gives CASSRPGHLRETQYF.

This clonotype was seen at least ten times. V is TRBV2 and J is TRBJ1-2; a weak D match, TRBD1 (5 bases). Germline assignment: CDR1 SNHLY and CDR2 FYNNEI. CDR3 length: 12 amino acids. V lost 8 bases and J 6 bases, leaving 13 bases between the germline ends. CDR3 DNA sequence: TGTGCCAGCGTGATAGACAGAGATGGCTACACCTTC. It yields the protein CASVIDRDGYTF. Drawing the rest from reference TRBV2 and TRBJ1-2, the complete variable domain is EPEVTQTPSHQVTQMGQEVILRCVPISNHLYFYWYRQILGQKVEFLVSFYNNEISEKSEIFDDQFSVERPDGSNFTLKIRSTKLEDSAMYFCASVIDRDGYTFGSGTRLTVV.

The table lists this clonotype with many counts. The chain couples TRBV7-3 to TRBJ2-4, with a weak D call TRBD1 (6 bases). V was shortened by 5 bases and J by 5 bases, with 10 bases between the two germline ends. CDR3 size: 13 residues. CDR1 is SGHTA, CDR2 FQGTGA, per germline. The CDR3 is CASSQGRENIQYF. The CDR3 bases are TGTGCCAGCAGCCAGGGGCGGGAAAACATTCAGTACTTC.

The chain employs TRBV7-9 and TRBJ2-1; the match to TRBD2 covers 10 bases. The junction had 7 bases not matched to a gene; V was cut back by 2 bases and J by 6 bases. This CDR3 has 16 residues. CDR1 and CDR2 (germline): SEHNR, FQNEAQ (reference sequence). The CDR3, as DNA: TGTGCCAGCAGCTTACGGGCTAGCGGGAGCCTCAATGAGCAGTTCTTC. This encodes CASSLRASGSLNEQFF.

In its sample, this clonotype was seen many times. The chain recombines TRBV30 with TRBJ1-6, with TRBD1 identical over 9 bases. This CDR3 contains 14 residues. The trim removed 4 bases at V and 9 bases at J, leaving 7 bases unmatched. Germline CDR1 GTSNPN, CDR2 SVGIG (reference sequence). The CDR3 sequence: CAWKGDREISPLHF. CDR3 bases: TGTGCCTGGAAGGGGGACAGGGAGATTTCACCCCTCCACTTT.

This clonotype was seen ten or more times. The chain recombines TRBV25-1 with TRBJ1-2; D not resolved. V lost 3 bases to trimming and J lost 4 bases, with 9 bases between them. Germline loops: CDR1 MGHDK, CDR2 SYGVNS. The CDR3 contains 13 residues. CDR3 loop: CASSDGPGYGYTF. CDR3 sequence (DNA): TGTGCCAGCAGTGATGGACCGGGCTATGGCTACACCTTC.

V and J are TRBV12-3 or TRBV12-4 and TRBJ2-1, with D tentatively TRBD2 (5 bases). CDR3 length: 15 residues. V was shortened by 3 bases and J by 8 bases, with 17 bases between the two germline ends. CDR3 nucleotides: TGTGCCAGCAGTTTCCCTCCACTAGATCTGGATGAGCAGTTCTTC. As protein: CASSFPPLDLDEQFF.

The CDR3 DNA sequence: TGCAGTGGGGGACGGGGGGCTCAGCCCCAGCATTTT. This translates into CSGGRGAQPQHF. The chain uses TRBV20-1 and TRBJ1-5, with D possibly matching TRBD1 (6 bases). Trimming cost V 7 bases and J 6 bases, with 13 bases left between them. This CDR3 is 12 amino acids long. Germline CDR1 and CDR2: DFQATT and SNEGSKA (reference sequence).

This clonotype was counted at least ten times. The chain couples TRBV2 to TRBJ2-1; 10 positions match TRBD2. The length of the CDR3 is 15 residues. Germline V gene sequence: CDR1 SNHLY, CDR2 FYNNEI. Trimming took 3 bases from V and 6 from J; bases not matched to a gene: 5. The CDR3 loop is CASSDRLAGVNEQFF. CDR3 bases: TGTGCCAGCAGTGATCGGCTAGCGGGAGTCAATGAGCAGTTCTTC.

This clonotype was seen ten or more times. The chain combines TRBV11-2 with TRBJ2-3; 10 nucleotides agree with TRBD2. There are 16 residues in the CDR3. Germline V gene data show CDR1 as SGHAT and CDR2 as FQNNGV. Unmatched junction bases numbered 6, after V lost 4 bases and J lost 2 bases. Written as DNA, the CDR3 is TGTGCCAGCAGCTCGCTAGCGGGAGCCTACACAGATACGCAGTATTTT. The encoded protein is CASSSLAGAYTDTQYF.

This chain links TRBV9 with TRBJ2-7; 7 bases match TRBD2. Germline loops: CDR1 SGDLS, CDR2 YYNGEE. The CDR3 is made up of 15 amino acids. Trimming at V came to 4 bases and at J to 3 bases, leaving 10 bases not matched to a gene. CDR3 sequence reads: CASSTGLEPFYEQYF. CDR3 DNA: TGTGCCAGCAGCACCGGACTAGAACCCTTCTACGAGCAGTACTTC.

This clonotype occurred many times. The CDR3 coding sequence is TGTGCCAGCAGTGCCTGGGGGGGAGGCTATGGCTACACCTTC. Translation: CASSAWGGGYGYTF. The rearrangement uses TRBV6-1 and TRBJ1-2; weak D call: TRBD1 (5 bases). Trimming cost V 4 bases and J 4 bases, with 13 bases left between them. There are 14 residues in the CDR3. The germline V gene has CDR1 MNHNS and CDR2 SASEGT.

About this clonotype itself: This may be a read error: a much more frequent sequence differs by one nucleotide. V and J are TRBV12-3 or TRBV12-4 and TRBJ1-5; maybe TRBD1 (5 bases). The length of the CDR3 is 14 residues. CDR3: CASTLTASNQPRHF. The CDR3 coding sequence is TGTGCCAGCACTTTGACAGCTAGCAATCAGCCCCGGCATTTT.

At least ten counts were recorded for this clonotype. The chain is built from TRBV12-3 or TRBV12-4 and TRBJ1-1; possibly TRBD1 for D (5 bases). Trimming removed 7 bases from V and 4 bases from J, with 19 bases in between. CDR3 length: 15 residues. The chain's CDR3 is CASTAGEGEVTEAFF. DNA for the CDR3: TGTGCCAGCACCGCCGGAGAAGGGGAGGTCACTGAAGCTTTCTTT.

This clonotype came up many times. The chain recombines TRBV7-9 with TRBJ2-3; D is unclear. The CDR3 consists of 14 residues. Deletions cut 1 base from V and 6 bases from J, with 11 bases between. In germline, CDR1 is SEHNR, CDR2 FQNEAQ (reference sequence). Here the CDR3 DNA reads TGTGCCAGCAGCTTAGGAGAAGCCTGGGATACGCAGTATTTT. Translation: CASSLGEAWDTQYF.

This clonotype was found many times. This chain uses TRBV28 with TRBJ1-2; no clear D. V was trimmed by 6 bases and J by 10 bases, leaving 18 bases between them. Looked up from germline, CDR1 is MDHEN and CDR2 is SYDVKM. This CDR3 spans 13 amino acids. CDR3: CASRPPSLQVYTF. The DNA for the CDR3 is TGTGCCAGCAGGCCCCCCTCTCTCCAGGTCTACACCTTC.

The sample holds many counts of this clonotype. The V gene is TRBV18, the J gene TRBJ1-1, with TRBD1 identical over 9 bases. The CDR3 totals 16 residues. Germline V gene sequence: CDR1 KGHSH, CDR2 LQKENI. The V segment lost 6 bases and the J segment 5 bases; nucleotides outside the gene matches: 13. This CDR3 is CASSPTHDRGYTEAFF. Written as DNA, the CDR3 is TGTGCCAGCTCCCCCACCCACGACAGGGGGTATACTGAAGCTTTCTTT.

This clonotype was counted between two and nine times. The chain has TRBV29-1 and TRBJ2-1; 7 bases align to TRBD2. The CDR3 length is 16 residues. Germline V gene sequence: CDR1 SQVTM, CDR2 ANQGSEA. J gave up 3 bases and V 0 bases, and 8 bases lay outside the gene matches. The CDR3, as DNA: TGCAGCGTTGAAGACCTTAGCGGGTCGGACTACAATGAGCAGTTCTTC. As protein: CSVEDLSGSDYNEQFF.

As concerns this clonotype: Relative to the germline gene, one junction end is altered; a read error may explain this. V usage is TRBV20-1 and J usage is TRBJ2-7; D is uncertain. The length of the CDR3 is 15 residues. Per germline, CDR1 DFQATT and CDR2 SNEGSKA (reference sequence). The DNA for the CDR3 is TGCAGTGCTAGAGATCCTGGCCGGAGCTCCTACGAGCGGTACTTC. Translation: CSARDPGRSSYERYF.

This clonotype was counted a few times. V usage is TRBV19 and J usage is TRBJ2-4; 7 bases agree with TRBD1. The germline gives CDR1 LNHDA, CDR2 SQIVND (reference sequence). The CDR3 has 13 amino acids. V lost 3 bases, J lost 11 bases, and 7 bases stayed unmatched. The CDR3 nucleotides are TGTGCCAGTAGTATCGCCCAGGGGGTGTTTCAGTACTTC. Protein sequence: CASSIAQGVFQYF.

The rearrangement joins TRBV15 to TRBJ2-7; D is unclear. Trimming took 8 bases from V and 2 from J, leaving 13 bases between them. Germline assignment: CDR1 LNHNV and CDR2 YYDKDF (reference sequence). The CDR3 sequence is 13 residues long. The DNA for the CDR3 is TGTGCCACCGGGATGGTCGACGCCTACGAGCAGTACTTC. Its protein is CATGMVDAYEQYF. The full variable domain, completed using reference TRBV15 and TRBJ2-7, is DAMVIQNPRYQVTQFGKPVTLSCSQTLNHNVMYWYQQKSSQAPKLLFHYYDKDFNNEADTPDNFQSRRPNTSFCFLDIRSPGLGDTAMYLCATGMVDAYEQYFGPGTRLTVT.

V is TRBV5-4 and J is TRBJ1-4; maybe TRBD1 (6 bases). The CDR3 extends over 14 amino acids. V was cut by 4 bases and J by 6 bases, with 13 bases left in between. Germline CDR1 SGHNT, CDR2 YYREEE (reference sequence). The CDR3 is CASSPSGEDEKLFF. In nucleotides, the CDR3 is TGTGCCAGCAGCCCTTCAGGGGAGGATGAAAAACTGTTTTTT. Together with reference TRBV5-4 and TRBJ1-4, the CDR3 gives the full variable domain: ETGVTQSPTHLIKTRGQQVTLRCSSQSGHNTVSWYQQALGQGPQFIFQYYREEENGRGNFPPRFSGLQFPNYSSELNVNALELDDSALYLCASSPSGEDEKLFFGSGTQLSVL.

This chain joins TRBV19 and TRBJ2-4; a possible D gene is TRBD2 (6 bases). CDR3 length equals 13 residues. Germline V gives CDR1 LNHDA, CDR2 SQIVND (reference sequence). V lost 5 bases, J lost 7 bases, and 12 bases lay in between. The CDR3 coding sequence is TGTGCCAGTAGTGATCAGGAGGGGAACATTCAGTACTTC. It specifies CASSDQEGNIQYF.

The chain carries TRBV4-2 and TRBJ2-5; D is possibly TRBD1 or TRBD2 (5 bases each). The germline CDR1 and CDR2 sequences are LGHNA and YNFKEQ. Trimming removed 1 base from V and 5 bases from J, with 14 bases in between. There are 15 residues in the CDR3. The CDR3 DNA is TGTGCCAGCAGCCAAGTGGTGGGAGAGGGGGAGACCCAGTACTTC. The encoded protein is CASSQVVGEGETQYF.

This clonotype came up a few times. A much larger clone lies a single base off, so this may be a read error. This rearrangement joins TRBV12-3 or TRBV12-4 to TRBJ2-3; a weak D match, TRBD2 (5 bases). V was trimmed by 8 bases and J by 6 bases, leaving 18 bases between them. The CDR3 is 14 amino acids. This CDR3 is CASHGPSRTDTQYF. In DNA form, the CDR3 reads TGTGCCAGCCACGGACCTAGCAGGACCGATACGCAGTATTTT.

This clonotype was detected a few times. The V gene is TRBV7-9, the J gene TRBJ2-7, with 7 bases that match TRBD2. Germline CDR1 and CDR2: SEHNR and FQNEAQ (reference sequence). CDR3 size: 15 residues. Trimming cost V 6 bases and J 9 bases; bases outside gene matches: 17. CDR3: CASSSTGTNAVGQYF. For the CDR3, the DNA is TGTGCCAGCAGTTCGACCGGGACTAACGCCGTGGGGCAGTACTTC. Full variable domain (remainder filled in from reference TRBV7-9 and TRBJ2-7): DTGVSQNPRHKITKRGQNVTFRCDPISEHNRLYWYRQTLGQGPEFLTYFQNEAQLEKSRLLSDRFSAERPKGSFSTLEIQRTEQGDSAMYLCASSSTGTNAVGQYFGPGTRLTVT.

This clonotype was recorded at least ten times. The V call is TRBV10-3, the J call TRBJ1-1; 12 bases are a match to TRBD1. CDR1 and CDR2 from the germline V gene are ENHRY and SYGVKD. CDR3 size: 16 residues. V lost 11 bases, J lost 4 bases, and 14 bases stayed unmatched. The CDR3 nucleotides are TGTGCCGTCAACAGGGGGACAGGGGGCGAGGGCACTGAAGCTTTCTTT. Amino acid sequence: CAVNRGTGGEGTEAFF.

The rearrangement links TRBV9 to TRBJ2-1; the D is unclear. The V gene lost 0 bases and the J gene lost 8 bases, with 6 bases spanning the gap. CDR1 and CDR2 from the germline V gene are SGDLS and YYNGEE. This CDR3 contains 12 residues. In DNA form, the CDR3 reads TGTGCCAGCAGCGTAGAGGGTTATGAGCAGTTCTTC. This encodes CASSVEGYEQFF.

Points on this clonotype: This may be a read error: a much more frequent sequence differs by one nucleotide. The chain joins TRBV10-3 to TRBJ2-2, with 8 bases aligning to TRBD1. The V gene's germline CDR1 is ENHRY and CDR2 SYGVKD. This CDR3 region has 17 residues. Here the CDR3 reads CAISQTTTGGGTGELVF. The CDR3 DNA reads TGTGCCATCAGTCAAACTACCACAGGGGGTGGAACCGGGGAGCTGGTTTTT.

This clonotype was detected ten times or more. The gene calls are TRBV7-3 and TRBJ2-1; D is unresolved. The V and J ends lost 2 bases and 5 bases respectively, with 7 bases between them. The CDR3 covers 13 residues. CDR1 and CDR2 (germline): SGHTA, FQGTGA. The CDR3 sequence is CASSLEVNNEQFF. In DNA, the CDR3 is TGTGCCAGCAGCTTAGAGGTAAACAATGAGCAGTTCTTC.

This clonotype was detected many times. This rearrangement joins TRBV28 to TRBJ1-2; D possibly corresponds to TRBD1 (5 bases). V lost 6 bases and J 4 bases, leaving 12 bases between the germline ends. CDR3 size: 13 residues. Germline V lookup: CDR1 MDHEN, CDR2 SYDVKM. CDR3 in amino acids: CASSQDSSYGYTF. The CDR3 DNA follows: TGTGCCAGCAGCCAAGACAGTTCCTATGGCTACACCTTC.